This paragraph reports one TCR beta chain. Its specificity is not known. This sample was included in a study of beta chain features in type 1 diabetes. Study-level results: Cells carrying high TCR expression could end up over-represented when cDNA is sequenced. Insertions at VDJ junctions were less frequent in type 1 diabetes patients. These patients also deleted more nucleotides at the same junctions. Healthy donors had naive, central memory and Treg TCRB repertoires that appeared less similar than those seen among patients. Across all four CD4+ subsets, people with type 1 diabetes showed modestly shorter TCRB CDR3s.

Expressed TCRB transcripts were sequenced, since all the RNA that had been isolated was reverse transcribed. The data were produced by immunoSEQ multiplex PCR, yet TCRdb's version contains in-frame clones alone and is incomplete. The sample includes about 900,000 clones, roughly 15% seen only once; the top ten take 0.02% to 0.03%. The sequence derives from a woman aged 18 to 35 in good health. The specimen sequenced was naive CD4+ T cells from blood.

The CDR3 DNA is TGTGCCAGTAGTATTATGACAGGGTTGTCCTACGAGCAGTACTTC. Its protein product is CASSIMTGLSYEQYF. The chain recombines TRBV19 with TRBJ2-7; TRBD1 matches 7 bases. Germline V gene sequence: CDR1 LNHDA, CDR2 SQIVND (reference sequence). The CDR3 extends over 15 amino acids. The junction had 6 bases not matched to a gene; V was cut back by 3 bases and J by 1 base.